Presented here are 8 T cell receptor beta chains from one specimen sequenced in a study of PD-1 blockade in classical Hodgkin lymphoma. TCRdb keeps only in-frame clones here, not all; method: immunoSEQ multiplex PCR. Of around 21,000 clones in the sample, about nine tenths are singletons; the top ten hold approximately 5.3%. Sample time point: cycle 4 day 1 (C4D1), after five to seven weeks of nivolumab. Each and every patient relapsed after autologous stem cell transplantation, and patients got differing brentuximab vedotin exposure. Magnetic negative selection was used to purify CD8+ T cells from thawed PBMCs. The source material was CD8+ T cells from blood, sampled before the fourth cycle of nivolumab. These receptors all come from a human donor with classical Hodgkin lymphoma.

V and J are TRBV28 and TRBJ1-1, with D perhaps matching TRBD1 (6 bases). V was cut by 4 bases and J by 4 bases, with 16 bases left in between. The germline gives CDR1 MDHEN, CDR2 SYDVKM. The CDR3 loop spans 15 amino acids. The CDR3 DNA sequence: TGTGCCAGCAGTTATCTAAACAGGGCTGTCACTGAAGCTTTCTTT. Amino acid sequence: CASSYLNRAVTEAFF. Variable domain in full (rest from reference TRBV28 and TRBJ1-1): DVKVTQSSRYLVKRTGEKVFLECVQDMDHENMFWYRQDPGLGLRLIYFSYDVKMKEKGDIPEGYSVSREKKERFSLILESASTNQTSMYLCASSYLNRAVTEAFFGQGTRLTVV.

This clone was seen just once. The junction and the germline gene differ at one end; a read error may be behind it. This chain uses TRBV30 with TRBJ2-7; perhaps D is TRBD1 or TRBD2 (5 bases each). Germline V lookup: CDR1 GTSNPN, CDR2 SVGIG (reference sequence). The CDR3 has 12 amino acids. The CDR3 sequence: CAWVRDAYEQYF. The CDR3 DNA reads TGTGCCTGGGTCCGGGACGCCTATGAGCAGTACTTC.

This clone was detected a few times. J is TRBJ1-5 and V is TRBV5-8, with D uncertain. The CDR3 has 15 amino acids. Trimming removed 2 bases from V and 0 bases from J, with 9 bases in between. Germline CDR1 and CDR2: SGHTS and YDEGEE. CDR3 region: CASSFLTYSNQPQHF. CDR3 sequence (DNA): TGTGCCAGCAGCTTCCTCACATATAGCAATCAGCCCCAGCATTTT.

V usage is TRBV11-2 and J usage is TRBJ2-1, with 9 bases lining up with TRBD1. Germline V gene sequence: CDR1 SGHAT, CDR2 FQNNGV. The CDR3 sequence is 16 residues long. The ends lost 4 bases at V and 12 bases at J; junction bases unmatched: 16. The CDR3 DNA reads TGTGCCAGCAGCTATGCCTGGGACAGGGATTCCCTTGGGCAGTTCTTC. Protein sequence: CASSYAWDRDSLGQFF.

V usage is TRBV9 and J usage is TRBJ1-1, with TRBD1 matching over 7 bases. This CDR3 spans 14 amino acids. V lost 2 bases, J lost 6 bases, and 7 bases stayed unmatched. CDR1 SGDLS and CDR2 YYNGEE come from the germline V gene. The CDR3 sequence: CASSVTGSKAEAFF. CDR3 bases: TGTGCCAGCAGCGTGACAGGGTCGAAGGCTGAAGCTTTCTTT.

The CDR3 protein is CASSVAGTVSYEQYF. The CDR3 DNA is TGTGCCAGCAGCGTCGCTGGGACTGTATCCTACGAGCAGTACTTC. V usage is TRBV9 and J usage is TRBJ2-7; D is possibly TRBD2 (6 bases). The CDR3 sequence is 15 residues long. The germline CDR1 and CDR2 sequences are SGDLS and YYNGEE. V was pared by 2 bases and J by 1 base, with 13 bases between.

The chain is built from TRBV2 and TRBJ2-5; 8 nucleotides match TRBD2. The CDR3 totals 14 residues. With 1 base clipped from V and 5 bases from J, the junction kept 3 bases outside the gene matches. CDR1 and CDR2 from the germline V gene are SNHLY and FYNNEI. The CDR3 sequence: CASSEELAVETQYF. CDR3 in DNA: TGTGCCAGCAGTGAAGAACTAGCGGTGGAGACCCAGTACTTC.

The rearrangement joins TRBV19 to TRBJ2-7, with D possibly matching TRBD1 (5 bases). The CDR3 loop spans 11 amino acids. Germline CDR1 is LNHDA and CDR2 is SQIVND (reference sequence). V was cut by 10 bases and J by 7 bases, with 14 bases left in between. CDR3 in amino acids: CATHFGQEQYF. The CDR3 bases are TGTGCCACCCATTTCGGACAAGAGCAGTACTTC.